Following are 19 T cell receptor beta chains from one sample sequenced in a study of T cell clonality in common variable immunodeficiency. Profiling relied on immunoSEQ multiplex PCR, and the TCRdb table lists in-frame clones only, not all of them. This sample comprises more than 30,000 clones, none seen once only. The sequenced sample consisted of peripheral blood mononuclear cells. The receptors derive from a person aged 18 to 69 in good health.

This clone appeared many times. The read halts 3 residues ahead of the CDR3 end, with the missing end drawn from the germline J gene. This chain connects TRBV30 to TRBJ1-1; no clear D. Germline CDR1 is GTSNPN and CDR2 is SVGIG (reference sequence). V gave up 4 bases and J gave up 1 base, with 13 bases separating them. The CDR3 runs to 14 residues. The sequenced part of the CDR3 DNA is TGTGCCTGGATTCAAGGGTTATCGAACACTGAA. Residues: CAWIQGLSNTE. Given in full, the CDR3 is CAWIQGLSNTEAFF.

Many counts were recorded for this clone. Coverage ceases 3 residues before the CDR3 finishes, and the germline J gene fills in the end. The V gene is TRBV5-1, the J gene TRBJ2-7, with D perhaps TRBD2 (6 bases). CDR1 is SGHRS, CDR2 YFSETQ, per germline. The CDR3 runs 16 residues. V lost 5 bases to trimming and J lost 3 bases, with 21 bases between them. CDR3 protein: CASSIQVGEAHYEQYF. The sequenced part of the CDR3 DNA is TGCGCCAGCAGTATCCAAGTAGGGGAGGCTCACTACGAG.

Ten or more counts support this clone. The sequence runs out 3 residues before the end of the CDR3; the remainder is reconstructed from the germline J gene. V gene TRBV20-1 combines with J gene TRBJ2-7, with no clear D. In germline, CDR1 is DFQATT, CDR2 SNEGSKA (reference sequence). Trimming cost V 1 base and J 0 bases, with 7 bases left between them. The CDR3 loop spans 13 amino acids. The sequenced part of the CDR3 DNA is TGCAGTGCTAGAGTACAGCCCTCCTACGAG. Translated, it gives CSARVQPSYE. The CDR3 as a whole reads CSARVQPSYEQYF.

This clone has ten or more counts. The read finishes 3 residues shy of the CDR3 end, and the germline J gene is used to complete it. Other DNA sequences in the sample encode the same CDR3. The chain employs TRBV2 and TRBJ2-3; a possible D gene is TRBD2 (6 bases). The CDR3 length is 13 residues. With 3 bases removed from V and 5 bases from J, the gap between germline ends came to 9 bases. In germline, CDR1 is SNHLY, CDR2 FYNNEI. The covered CDR3 bases are TGTGCCAGCAGTGATGGCGGGGAAGATACG. Residues: CASSDGGEDT. The whole CDR3 sequence reads CASSDGGEDTQYF.

This clone has a count of ten or more. The CDR3 is cut off 3 residues early in the read; its end comes from the germline J gene. The V call is TRBV7-2, the J call TRBJ1-2, with D perhaps matching TRBD1 (5 bases). The CDR3 runs 15 residues. From germline, CDR1 is SGHTA and CDR2 FQGNSA. The CDR3 protein is CASSPDGWGAMRYTF. The part of the CDR3 DNA that was read is TGTGCCAGCAGCCCGGACGGGTGGGGCGCGATGCGG.

The sample holds many counts of this clone. The read stops 3 residues short of the end of the CDR3; the missing end is completed from the germline J gene. The V call is TRBV20-1, the J call TRBJ2-5; TRBD1 aligns across 9 bases. This CDR3 comprises 15 residues. CDR1 is DFQATT, CDR2 SNEGSKA, per germline (reference sequence). The V and J ends lost 4 bases and 7 bases, in that order; junction bases with no gene match: 13. The CDR3 sequence is CSATEGDRVIGTQYF. The sequenced part of the CDR3 DNA is TGCAGTGCTACAGAGGGGGACAGGGTTATTGGGACC.

This clone appeared many times. The CDR3 loop is CAISESTSQTGAFF. Incomplete CDR3 DNA: TGTGCCATCAGTGAGTCGACAAGCCAAACTGGG. The rearrangement links TRBV10-3 to TRBJ1-1; no clear D. The read ends 3 residues early relative to the CDR3; the germline J gene fills the gap. Looked up from germline, CDR1 is ENHRY and CDR2 is SYGVKD. The CDR3 consists of 14 residues.

This clone was detected ten times or more. The CDR3 is cut off 3 residues early in the read; its end comes from the germline J gene. The chain combines TRBV20-1 with TRBJ2-1, with 8 bases identical to TRBD2. The length of the CDR3 is 16 residues. The ends lost 4 bases at V and 3 bases at J; junction bases unmatched: 11. Per the germline V gene, CDR1 is DFQATT and CDR2 is SNEGSKA (reference sequence). This CDR3 reads CSAIPSGLGNYNEQFF. CDR3 DNA (partial): TGCAGTGCTATTCCTTCGGGACTAGGGAACTACAATGAG.

This clone showed up many times. Read data end 3 residues before the CDR3 end; the end is taken from the germline J gene. The J gene is TRBJ2-1, the V gene TRBV11-2, with D perhaps TRBD1 (6 bases). The V and J ends lost 5 bases and 5 bases respectively, with 13 bases between them. Germline CDR1 and CDR2: SGHAT and FQNNGV. CDR3 length: 14 amino acids. The sequenced part of the CDR3 DNA is TGTGCCAGCAGCACAGAGACAGGAGACAATGAG. Protein sequence: CASSTETGDNE. The whole CDR3 protein is CASSTETGDNEQFF.

This clone has a count of ten or more. Read sequence stops 3 residues before the CDR3 end, and the germline J gene provides the missing end. J is TRBJ2-7 and V is TRBV5-5; 7 bases align to TRBD1. CDR3 length: 15 amino acids. Losses at the gene ends were 0 bases for V and 0 bases for J; bases not matched to a gene: 3. Germline V gene lookup returns CDR1 SGHKS and CDR2 YYEKEE (reference sequence). CDR3 amino acids: CASSLVPGGSYEQYF. The sequenced part of the CDR3 DNA is TGTGCCAGCAGCTTGGTCCCAGGGGGCTCCTACGAG.

In its sample, this clone was seen many times. The read finishes 3 residues shy of the CDR3 end, and the germline J gene is used to complete it. This chain joins TRBV7-9 and TRBJ2-1; no clear D gene. Germline loops: CDR1 SEHNR, CDR2 FQNEAQ (reference sequence). The V end lost 5 bases, the J end lost 5 bases, and 16 bases lay between the germline ends. This CDR3 comprises 15 residues. The CDR3 sequence is CASSPSRYFHNEQFF. Partial CDR3 DNA: TGTGCCAGCAGCCCCTCGAGGTATTTCCACAATGAG. Complete variable domain (other parts from reference TRBV7-9 and TRBJ2-1): DTGVSQNPRHKITKRGQNVTFRCDPISEHNRLYWYRQTLGQGPEFLTYFQNEAQLEKSRLLSDRFSAERPKGSFSTLEIQRTEQGDSAMYLCASSPSRYFHNEQFFGPGTRLTVL.

At least ten counts were recorded for this clone. Sequencing ends 3 residues short of the CDR3 end; the germline J gene provides the rest. This chain connects TRBV6-9 to TRBJ2-7; 9 bases fit TRBD1. The CDR3 has 15 amino acids. The junction had 8 bases not matched to a gene; V was cut back by 5 bases and J by 3 bases. CDR1 is MNHGY, CDR2 SVAAGI, per germline. The part of the CDR3 DNA that was read is TGTGCCAGCAGTCCCACGACAGGGGGAAACTACGAG. Residues: CASSPTTGGNYE. The full CDR3 sequence reads CASSPTTGGNYEQYF.

The sample holds many counts of this clone. The CDR3 end is not reached by the read, which stops 3 residues before it; the germline J gene fills it in. The chain carries TRBV10-1 and TRBJ2-1; TRBD1 matches at 9 bases. Per germline, CDR1 WNHNN and CDR2 SYGVQD (reference sequence). The trim removed 6 bases at V and 5 bases at J, leaving 17 bases unmatched. The CDR3 is 18 amino acids. The covered CDR3 bases are TGCGCCAGCAGCCCCGGGACAGGGACCCAAATTAACAACAATGAG. Protein product: CASSPGTGTQINNNE. The complete CDR3 sequence is CASSPGTGTQINNNEQFF.

There are many counts of this clone. The read finishes 3 residues shy of the CDR3 end, and the germline J gene is used to complete it. This chain links TRBV7-6 with TRBJ1-1, with D tentatively TRBD1 (5 bases). Trimming removed 4 bases from V and 4 bases from J, with 13 bases in between. The CDR3 is 14 residues long. Germline V lookup: CDR1 SGHVS, CDR2 FNYEAQ. CDR3 bases read: TGTGCCAGCAGCTCCGATACAGGTCCCACTGAA. Its protein is CASSSDTGPTE. The CDR3, in full, reads CASSSDTGPTEAFF.

This clone was seen many times. Read coverage stops 3 residues before the CDR3 terminus; the germline J gene supplies the remainder. V is TRBV19 and J is TRBJ1-5, with D maybe TRBD1 (5 bases). The CDR3 extends over 15 amino acids. Per germline, CDR1 LNHDA and CDR2 SQIVND (reference sequence). V was cut by 4 bases and J by 4 bases, with 14 bases left in between. CDR3 region: CASSTHWGGNQPQHF. The sequenced CDR3 bases are TGTGCCAGTAGTACCCATTGGGGGGGGAATCAGCCC. The complete variable domain, with remaining parts taken from reference TRBV19 and TRBJ1-5, reads DGGITQSPKYLFRKEGQNVTLSCEQNLNHDAMYWYRQDPGQGLRLIYYSQIVNDFQKGDIAEGYSVSREKKESFPLTVTSAQKNPTAFYLCASSTHWGGNQPQHFGDGTRLSIL.

The sample holds many counts of this clone. CDR3 residues: CAISESSLGYTF. The part of the CDR3 DNA that was read is TGTGCCATCAGTGAGTCGTCCCTAGGC. The chain is built from TRBV10-3 and TRBJ1-2; D is unresolved. The sequence runs out 3 residues before the end of the CDR3; the remainder is reconstructed from the germline J gene. The germline gives CDR1 ENHRY, CDR2 SYGVKD. The CDR3 runs to 12 residues.

There are many counts of this clone. The CDR3 is cut off 3 residues early in the read; its end comes from the germline J gene. This chain connects TRBV30 to TRBJ1-2; weak D call: TRBD1 (6 bases). Germline V CDR1 and CDR2: GTSNPN, SVGIG (reference sequence). V gave up 0 bases and J gave up 7 bases, with 9 bases separating them. The CDR3 contains 12 residues. CDR3 DNA (partial): TGTGCCTGGAGTGTAATAGGGGGTGGC. Amino acid sequence: CAWSVIGGG. The entire CDR3 reads CAWSVIGGGYTF.

This clone occurred many times. The read is 3 residues too short to cover the CDR3 end, so that end is filled in from the germline J gene. The chain has TRBV20-1 and TRBJ2-3; possibly TRBD2 for D (6 bases). Trimming cost V 6 bases and J 3 bases, with 19 bases left between them. CDR1 is DFQATT, CDR2 SNEGSKA, per germline (reference sequence). The CDR3 loop spans 15 amino acids. The sequenced CDR3 bases are TGCAGTGCAAGTAGAGGGACTCTCGATACAGATACG. Protein sequence: CSASRGTLDTDT. The full CDR3 protein reads CSASRGTLDTDTQYF.

As to this clone: The read is 3 residues too short to cover the CDR3 end, so that end is filled in from the germline J gene. This chain connects TRBV11-2 to TRBJ1-2; perhaps TRBD1 as D (6 bases). This CDR3 has 14 residues. The germline V gene has CDR1 SGHAT and CDR2 FQNNGV. The covered CDR3 bases are TGTGCCAGCAGTCGAGGGCCAGGGGCGGCCGGC. This codes for CASSRGPGAAG. The CDR3 reads in full as CASSRGPGAAGYTF.